The 15 T cell receptor beta chains reported below all come from one sample, sequenced in a study of CD8+ T cells in alopecia areata. Sequencing relied on a cDNA template that was reverse transcribed from extracted RNA. TCRdb's copy holds only in-frame clones and misses some; the assay was immunoSEQ multiplex PCR. The data contain roughly 97,000 clones, about 40% of them singletons. The sample taken for sequencing was CD4+ T cells sorted from blood. Source of these receptors: a human donor with alopecia areata.

This rearrangement joins TRBV4-2 to TRBJ2-7; 9 bases map to TRBD1. Germline assignment: CDR1 LGHNA and CDR2 YNFKEQ. Trimming cost V 1 base and J 5 bases; bases outside gene matches: 9. The length of the CDR3 is 16 residues. The CDR3 DNA reads TGTGCCAGCAGCCAAGTGGGACAGGGAGTATCGCACGAGCAGTACTTC. This sequence encodes CASSQVGQGVSHEQYF.

The CDR3 DNA follows: TGCGCCAGCAGCCGGGGACAGGTCCAGGCAACTAATGAAAAACTGTTTTTT. Residues: CASSRGQVQATNEKLFF. The chain links TRBV5-1 to TRBJ1-4; 8 positions match TRBD1. The CDR3 has 17 amino acids. V shed 4 bases and J 0 bases; nucleotides not matched to a gene: 8. Germline lookup yields CDR1 SGHRS and CDR2 YFSETQ.

Within the sample, this clone is medium-sized. The chain recombines TRBV28 with TRBJ2-3, with no clear D. CDR1 MDHEN and CDR2 SYDVKM come from the germline V gene. The CDR3 covers 11 residues. The germline V and J ends were trimmed by 11 bases and 6 bases, with 12 bases remaining between them. The CDR3 DNA is TGTGCCGACGGCCACACGGATACGCAGTATTTT. Encoded protein: CADGHTDTQYF.

This clone has just a few counts. CDR3 protein: CASSPPGQSIGDQPQHF. CDR3 DNA: TGTGCCAGCAGTCCACCTGGACAGTCGATAGGGGATCAGCCCCAGCATTTT. The rearrangement joins TRBV2 to TRBJ1-5, with a possible D match to TRBD1 (6 bases). V was shortened by 5 bases and J by 5 bases, with 22 bases between the two germline ends. The CDR3 consists of 17 residues. CDR1 SNHLY and CDR2 FYNNEI come from the germline V gene.

V and J are TRBV2 and TRBJ2-3; 12 bases line up with TRBD2. CDR3 size: 13 residues. V shed 3 bases and J 9 bases; nucleotides not matched to a gene: 1. Germline loops: CDR1 SNHLY, CDR2 FYNNEI. For the CDR3, the DNA is TGTGCCAGCAGTGACGGACTAGCGGGGACGCAGTATTTT. The encoded protein is CASSDGLAGTQYF.

This clone was counted between two and nine times. The chain employs TRBV29-1 and TRBJ2-7, with no clear D. The CDR3 runs 11 residues. CDR1 SQVTM and CDR2 ANQGSEA come from the germline V gene. V lost 4 bases and J 5 bases, leaving 9 bases between the germline ends. Here the CDR3 reads CSVAVHHEQYF. In DNA, the CDR3 is TGCAGCGTTGCGGTGCACCACGAGCAGTACTTC.

The V call is TRBV25-1, the J call TRBJ1-6; no reliable D call. Per the germline V gene, CDR1 is MGHDK and CDR2 is SYGVNS. The CDR3 is made up of 12 amino acids. V lost 5 bases to trimming and J lost 10 bases, with 9 bases between them. The CDR3 reads CASSRGESPLHF. DNA of the CDR3: TGTGCCAGCAGTCGGGGTGAATCACCCCTCCACTTT.

CDR3 protein: CASSVVQQETQYF. In DNA form, the CDR3 reads TGTGCCAGCAGCGTAGTACAGCAAGAGACCCAGTACTTC. This chain uses TRBV9 with TRBJ2-5; D unresolved. V lost 0 bases and J lost 2, with 5 bases in between. Germline CDR1 is SGDLS and CDR2 is YYNGEE. The length of the CDR3 is 13 residues.

The rearrangement uses TRBV30 and TRBJ2-1; 11 nucleotides agree with TRBD2. The CDR3 runs 11 residues. Germline CDR1 GTSNPN, CDR2 SVGIG (reference sequence). This chain's CDR3 is CGSGRGNEQFF. For the CDR3, the DNA is TGTGGTAGCGGGAGGGGCAATGAGCAGTTCTTC.

V and J are TRBV7-2 and TRBJ2-4, with TRBD2 as a possible D gene (6 bases). Germline assignment: CDR1 SGHTA and CDR2 FQGNSA. V was pared by 4 bases and J by 1 base, with 14 bases between. There are 16 residues in the CDR3. The chain's CDR3 is CASSSGGGGAKNIQYF. For the CDR3, the DNA is TGTGCCAGCAGCTCCGGAGGAGGAGGGGCCAAAAACATTCAGTACTTC. The variable domain in full, completed from reference TRBV7-2 and TRBJ2-4, reads GAGVSQSPSNKVTEKGKDVELRCDPISGHTALYWYRQSLGQGLEFLIYFQGNSAPDKSGLPSDRFSAERTGGSVSTLTIQRTQQEDSAVYLCASSSGGGGAKNIQYFGAGTRLSVL.

This clone was seen only a few times. This chain uses TRBV6-5 with TRBJ2-7, with 9 bases matching TRBD2. This CDR3 contains 15 residues. The ends lost 5 bases at V and 4 bases at J; junction bases unmatched: 9. Germline V gives CDR1 MNHEY, CDR2 SVGAGI. The CDR3 reads CASSLSGLAGYEQYF. CDR3 DNA sequence: TGTGCCAGCAGTCTTTCAGGTCTAGCGGGATACGAGCAGTACTTC.

V is TRBV7-2 and J is TRBJ2-7; 9 nucleotides align to TRBD2. CDR1 is SGHTA, CDR2 FQGNSA, per germline. This CDR3 is 14 amino acids long. The ends lost 5 bases at V and 7 bases at J; junction bases unmatched: 9. This CDR3 reads CASSPHASGIEQYF. The CDR3 DNA reads as TGTGCCAGCAGCCCACACGCTAGCGGGATTGAGCAGTACTTC. Full variable domain (rest looked up from reference TRBV7-2 and TRBJ2-7): GAGVSQSPSNKVTEKGKDVELRCDPISGHTALYWYRQSLGQGLEFLIYFQGNSAPDKSGLPSDRFSAERTGGSVSTLTIQRTQQEDSAVYLCASSPHASGIEQYFGPGTRLTVT.

The J gene is TRBJ2-7, the V gene TRBV5-1, with D unresolved. Trimming took off 0 bases at V and 3 bases at J, with 10 bases between the two ends. The germline V gene has CDR1 SGHRS and CDR2 YFSETQ. This CDR3 is built from 14 residues. CDR3 protein: CASSLAGRDYEQYF. The CDR3 DNA reads TGCGCCAGCAGCTTGGCCGGAAGAGACTACGAGCAGTACTTC. The full variable domain, in which reference TRBV5-1 and TRBJ2-7 provide the parts outside the CDR3, is KAGVTQTPRYLIKTRGQQVTLSCSPISGHRSVSWYQQTPGQGLQFLFEYFSETQRNKGNFPGRFSGRQFSNSRSEMNVSTLELGDSALYLCASSLAGRDYEQYFGPGTRLTVT.

This clone was seen a few times. The chain couples TRBV29-1 to TRBJ2-4; no reliable D call. Germline values: CDR1 SQVTM, CDR2 ANQGSEA. The CDR3 has 14 amino acids. Trimming cost V 5 bases and J 4 bases, with 15 bases left between them. The CDR3 reads CSVRTSRHKNIQYF. In DNA, the CDR3 is TGCAGCGTTCGAACGTCCAGGCATAAAAACATTCAGTACTTC.

This chain links TRBV9 with TRBJ2-4, with D unclear. The germline gives CDR1 SGDLS, CDR2 YYNGEE. This CDR3 has 16 residues. Trimming cost V 2 bases and J 0 bases, with 12 bases left between them. The CDR3 DNA reads TGTGCCAGCAGCGTCTCCACAGACGTAGCCAAAAACATTCAGTACTTC. It yields the protein CASSVSTDVAKNIQYF.